Shown below are 32 T cell receptor beta chains from a single sample sequenced in a study of CD8 T cells in ankylosing spondylitis. From the 5' RACE reads, TCRdb called clonotypes with MiXCR, one entry per CDR3 protein. This repertoire shows under 300,000 distinct CDR3 sequences, around a tenth found once; its top ten account for 6% to 8%. Sequencing input: blood, either unsorted or a sorted T cell fraction (not recorded which). These receptors came from a male donor with ankylosing spondylitis or in good health (not recorded which).

The gene calls are TRBV29-1 and TRBJ2-5; D is perhaps TRBD1 (5 bases). Looked up from germline, CDR1 is SQVTM and CDR2 is ANQGSEA. CDR3 length: 14 residues. V was clipped by 7 bases and J by 5 bases, with 20 bases between them. The CDR3 loop is CSATRSQAGETQYF. CDR3 bases: TGCAGCGCAACCCGTTCACAGGCCGGGGAGACCCAGTACTTC. Variable domain in full (rest from reference TRBV29-1 and TRBJ2-5): SAVISQKPSRDICQRGTSLTIQCQVDSQVTMMFWYRQQPGQSLTLIATANQGSEATYESGFVIDKFPISRPNLTFSTLTVSNMSPEDSSIYLCSATRSQAGETQYFGPGTRLLVL.

This clonotype was counted at least ten times. The chain joins TRBV5-1 to TRBJ2-3; D remains unclear. V lost 5 bases, J lost 3 bases, and 22 bases lay in between. This CDR3 has 17 amino acids. Per the germline V gene, CDR1 is SGHRS and CDR2 is YFSETQ. The CDR3 DNA sequence: TGCGCCAGCAGTCCACAGAGGACGCAAATCAGGACAGATACGCAGTATTTT. It translates to CASSPQRTQIRTDTQYF.

This clonotype showed up just a few times. The chain uses TRBV30 and TRBJ2-4; 10 bases match TRBD2. J gave up 5 bases and V 0 bases, and 7 bases lay outside the gene matches. The CDR3 loop spans 16 amino acids. The germline gives CDR1 GTSNPN, CDR2 SVGIG (reference sequence). In DNA form, the CDR3 reads TGTGCCTGGAGTGTCAGCGGGAGGGCCCATCAAAACATTCAGTACTTC. This sequence encodes CAWSVSGRAHQNIQYF.

This clonotype has ten or more counts. V and J are TRBV20-1 and TRBJ2-7; D tentatively reads TRBD1 or TRBD2 (5 bases each). CDR1 and CDR2 from the germline V gene are DFQATT and SNEGSKA (reference sequence). This CDR3 spans 14 amino acids. Trimming left V 7 bases short and J 1 base short, with 17 bases between. The CDR3 is CSGPPGAPSYEQYF. Here the CDR3 DNA reads TGCAGTGGCCCCCCCGGGGCCCCATCCTACGAGCAGTACTTC.

This clonotype was recorded many times. The V call is TRBV15, the J call TRBJ2-3, with a tentative D call TRBD1 (5 bases). Germline V gives CDR1 LNHNV, CDR2 YYDKDF (reference sequence). There are 15 residues in the CDR3. The V end lost 0 bases, the J end lost 6 bases, and 13 bases lay between the germline ends. CDR3 coding DNA: TGTGCCACCAGCAGAGATAAGGGGCTGATGGATACGCAGTATTTT. It encodes CATSRDKGLMDTQYF.

This clonotype was seen ten or more times. This chain connects TRBV6-5 to TRBJ1-6, with D tentatively TRBD1 (6 bases). CDR1 is MNHEY and CDR2 is SVGAGI in the germline V gene. CDR3 size: 12 residues. Trimming removed 5 bases from V and 7 bases from J, with 6 bases in between. CDR3 sequence: CASSQGNSPLHF. CDR3 DNA: TGTGCCAGCAGTCAGGGGAATTCACCCCTCCACTTT.

This clonotype was seen many times. The V call is TRBV5-6, the J call TRBJ1-5; TRBD1 matches at 8 bases. Germline V gives CDR1 SGHDT, CDR2 YYEEEE. V dropped 0 bases and J dropped 5; count of bases not matched to a gene: 1. The CDR3 length is 14 residues. The CDR3 loop reads CASSLGQGHQPQHF. The CDR3 nucleotides are TGTGCCAGCAGCTTGGGACAGGGGCATCAGCCCCAGCATTTT.

Many counts were recorded for this clonotype. V gene TRBV20-1 combines with J gene TRBJ2-7, with D uncertain. Germline values: CDR1 DFQATT, CDR2 SNEGSKA (reference sequence). This CDR3 contains 12 residues. The V end was cut by 1 base, the J end by 3 bases, with 7 bases between. This CDR3 is CSARGRDYEQYF. Here the CDR3 DNA reads TGCAGTGCTAGAGGTAGGGACTACGAGCAGTACTTC.

J is TRBJ1-1 and V is TRBV29-1, with no clear D. Trimming removed 7 bases at V and 2 bases at J, with 11 bases between. The CDR3 loop spans 12 amino acids. From germline, CDR1 is SQVTM and CDR2 ANQGSEA. The CDR3 region is CSASRDNTEAFF. CDR3 sequence (DNA): TGCAGCGCTAGCCGGGATAACACTGAAGCTTTCTTT.

CDR3 region: CASSHQPDRGYGYTF. Written as DNA, the CDR3 is TGTGCCAGCAGTCACCAGCCAGACAGGGGCTATGGCTACACCTTC. The chain has TRBV7-9 and TRBJ1-2, with 8 bases matching TRBD1. CDR3 length: 15 amino acids. CDR1 is SEHNR and CDR2 is FQNEAQ in the germline V gene (reference sequence). The ends lost 6 bases at V and 4 bases at J; junction bases unmatched: 10. Full variable domain (remainder filled in from reference TRBV7-9 and TRBJ1-2): DTGVSQNPRHKITKRGQNVTFRCDPISEHNRLYWYRQTLGQGPEFLTYFQNEAQLEKSRLLSDRFSAERPKGSFSTLEIQRTEQGDSAMYLCASSHQPDRGYGYTFGSGTRLTVV.

The chain employs TRBV7-3 and TRBJ2-5, with D possibly being TRBD2 (6 bases). The CDR3 has 16 residues. Germline V gene data show CDR1 as SGHTA and CDR2 as FQGTGA. Trimming shortened V by 0 bases and J by 4 bases, and 15 bases separated the two germline ends. The CDR3 coding sequence is TGTGCCAGCAGCTTAACTGCGGGGCCGCTGGGAGAGACCCAGTACTTC. Translating it yields CASSLTAGPLGETQYF.

The CDR3 protein is CASSPTGGVEDTQYF. As DNA, the CDR3 is TGTGCCAGTAGTCCTACCGGGGGAGTCGAAGATACGCAGTATTTT. The chain carries TRBV19 and TRBJ2-3; the D gene is possibly TRBD2 (6 bases). This CDR3 contains 15 residues. V dropped 5 bases and J dropped 5 bases, with 17 bases sitting between them. Germline CDR1 reads LNHDA; CDR2 reads SQIVND (reference sequence). Using reference TRBV19 and TRBJ2-3 for the parts outside the CDR3, the full variable domain is DGGITQSPKYLFRKEGQNVTLSCEQNLNHDAMYWYRQDPGQGLRLIYYSQIVNDFQKGDIAEGYSVSREKKESFPLTVTSAQKNPTAFYLCASSPTGGVEDTQYFGPGTRLTVL.

This clonotype was seen more than once but under ten times. The gene calls are TRBV28 and TRBJ2-5, with TRBD2 identical over 12 bases. This CDR3 is 15 amino acids long. The germline gives CDR1 MDHEN, CDR2 SYDVKM. The V and J ends lost 7 bases and 3 bases, in that order; junction bases with no gene match: 6. The CDR3 DNA reads TGTGCCAGCACCCCGACTAGCGGGAGTGAAGAGACCCAGTACTTC. Translated, it gives CASTPTSGSEETQYF.

This clonotype was picked up many times. The CDR3 region is CASSLYTEAFF. In DNA form, the CDR3 reads TGTGCCAGCAGTCTGTACACTGAAGCTTTCTTT. V is TRBV25-1 and J is TRBJ1-1; D is unresolved. V lost 5 bases and J lost 3, with 4 bases in between. CDR1 and CDR2 (germline): MGHDK, SYGVNS. This CDR3 contains 11 residues.

This clonotype was picked up many times. The CDR3 spells CASSRLDEQFF. The CDR3, as DNA: TGTGCCAGCAGCCGACTAGATGAGCAGTTCTTC. This sequence joins TRBV11-2 and TRBJ2-1; possibly TRBD2 for D (6 bases). This CDR3 is built from 11 residues. Germline V gene lookup returns CDR1 SGHAT and CDR2 FQNNGV. The V end lost 5 bases, the J end lost 8 bases, and 7 bases lay between the germline ends.

There are many counts of this clonotype. This rearrangement joins TRBV20-1 to TRBJ2-2; D possibly corresponds to TRBD2 (6 bases). Germline CDR1 and CDR2: DFQATT and SNEGSKA (reference sequence). This CDR3 comprises 15 residues. V shed 0 bases and J shed 0 bases, with 8 bases lying between them. CDR3 DNA sequence: TGCAGTGCTAGAGATGCGGGATCGAACACCGGGGAGCTGTTTTTT. Translating it yields CSARDAGSNTGELFF.

This clonotype was observed many times. The chain uses TRBV7-7 and TRBJ2-1; D remains unclear. The V and J ends lost 0 bases and 0 bases respectively, with 9 bases between them. Germline lookup yields CDR1 SSHAT and CDR2 FNYEAQ (reference sequence). This CDR3 spans 16 amino acids. The DNA of the CDR3 is TGTGCCAGCAGCTTAGCATGGACCGGCTCCTACAATGAGCAGTTCTTC. Its translation is CASSLAWTGSYNEQFF.

This clonotype showed up just a few times. This chain uses TRBV7-9 with TRBJ2-7; 8 positions agree with TRBD2. The CDR3 extends over 14 amino acids. Germline-derived CDR1 and CDR2 are SEHNR and FQNEAQ (reference sequence). The V segment lost 3 bases and the J segment 7 bases; nucleotides outside the gene matches: 8. CDR3 amino acids: CASSFGGTSLEQYF. Written as DNA, the CDR3 is TGTGCCAGCAGCTTTGGCGGGACTAGTCTTGAGCAGTACTTC.

This clonotype has a count of ten or more. The chain uses TRBV5-1 and TRBJ1-1, with unresolved D. The V gene lost 5 bases and the J gene lost 0 bases, with 14 bases spanning the gap. The germline CDR1 and CDR2 sequences are SGHRS and YFSETQ. The CDR3 consists of 15 residues. The CDR3 spells CASRVEANMNTEAFF. The CDR3 DNA sequence: TGCGCCAGCAGGGTTGAAGCCAACATGAACACTGAAGCTTTCTTT.

This clonotype was observed at least ten times. This chain links TRBV29-1 with TRBJ1-1; the D gene is possibly TRBD1 (6 bases). The germline V gene encodes CDR1 SQVTM and CDR2 ANQGSEA. Trimming removed 5 bases at V and 4 bases at J, with 14 bases between. This CDR3 region has 13 residues. The CDR3 sequence: CSVTGAVGTEAFF. In nucleotides, the CDR3 is TGCAGCGTTACGGGGGCGGTCGGCACTGAAGCTTTCTTT.

This clonotype was observed many times. V and J are TRBV29-1 and TRBJ2-3, with 9 bases lining up with TRBD2. Germline CDR1 reads SQVTM; CDR2 reads ANQGSEA. Trimming removed 6 bases from V and 2 bases from J; junction bases left unmatched: 6. The CDR3 consists of 14 residues. The CDR3 sequence: CSVAPSGNTDTQYF. The DNA for the CDR3 is TGCAGCGTGGCCCCTAGCGGGAACACAGATACGCAGTATTTT.

This clonotype was seen more than once but under ten times. The V gene is TRBV29-1, the J gene TRBJ1-5, with 10 positions matching TRBD1. CDR3 length: 12 amino acids. Germline trimming cut 7 bases from V and 8 bases from J; bases unmatched to any gene: 5. The germline V gene encodes CDR1 SQVTM and CDR2 ANQGSEA. The CDR3: CSARDRGEPQHF. CDR3 bases: TGCAGCGCCCGGGACAGGGGCGAGCCCCAGCATTTT.

This clonotype was counted at least ten times. This chain uses TRBV24-1 with TRBJ2-1, with 7 bases that match TRBD1. J gave up 2 bases and V 9 bases, and 6 bases lay outside the gene matches. The CDR3 runs to 14 residues. The germline V gene has CDR1 KGHDR and CDR2 SFDVKD. The DNA for the CDR3 is TGTGCCACCGCCGACAGGGACCCCTACAATGAGCAGTTCTTC. Translation gives CATADRDPYNEQFF.

The sample holds a few counts of this clonotype. The CDR3 region has the DNA TGTGCCAGCAGCTCAGTAGGTGAGCAGTTCTTC. Translating it yields CASSSVGEQFF. The chain combines TRBV7-9 with TRBJ2-1; D is unclear. The germline V gene has CDR1 SEHNR and CDR2 FQNEAQ (reference sequence). The CDR3 runs 11 residues. V lost 4 bases and J lost 9, with 7 bases in between.

The chain is built from TRBV13 and TRBJ1-2; maybe TRBD1 (6 bases). V was cut by 1 base and J by 7 bases, with 13 bases left in between. Per the germline V gene, CDR1 is PRHDT and CDR2 is FYEKMQ (reference sequence). The CDR3 contains 14 residues. The CDR3 DNA is TGTGCCAGCAGCTTAGCTGGGACAAGTCCTGGCTACACCTTC. It encodes CASSLAGTSPGYTF. Filled out from reference TRBV13 and TRBJ1-2, the complete variable domain reads AAGVIQSPRHLIKEKRETATLKCYPIPRHDTVYWYQQGPGQDPQFLISFYEKMQSDKGSIPDRFSAQQFSDYHSELNMSSLELGDSALYFCASSLAGTSPGYTFGSGTRLTVV.

This clonotype has a count of ten or more. This chain joins TRBV15 and TRBJ1-6; D remains ambiguous. The CDR3 has 13 amino acids. With 2 bases removed from V and 12 bases from J, the gap between germline ends came to 11 bases. Germline V lookup: CDR1 LNHNV, CDR2 YYDKDF (reference sequence). Here the CDR3 reads CATSRLFRLPLHF. In DNA, the CDR3 is TGTGCCACCAGCAGACTATTTCGGTTACCCCTCCACTTT.

This clonotype has at least ten counts. V and J are TRBV29-1 and TRBJ1-2; D is uncertain. The CDR3 is 12 residues long. V was cut by 0 bases and J by 6 bases, with 8 bases left in between. CDR1 is SQVTM and CDR2 is ANQGSEA in the germline V gene. CDR3 loop: CSVEDRLNGYTF. The DNA for the CDR3 is TGCAGCGTTGAAGATAGGTTGAATGGCTACACCTTC.

This clonotype was found a few times. This sequence joins TRBV10-2 and TRBJ2-3; 11 nucleotides agree with TRBD1. Germline trimming cut 5 bases from V and 4 bases from J; bases unmatched to any gene: 14. CDR1 and CDR2 (germline): WSHSY, SAAADI. This CDR3 has 18 residues. CDR3 sequence: CASSPGDRGSMEADTQYF. CDR3 sequence (DNA): TGCGCCAGCAGTCCCGGGGACAGGGGGTCCATGGAGGCAGATACGCAGTATTTT.

This clonotype was counted ten times or more. As DNA, the CDR3 is TGCGCCAGCAGCTTGAGACAGGGGGATAATTCACCCCTCCACTTT. Translation gives CASSLRQGDNSPLHF. The J gene is TRBJ1-6, the V gene TRBV5-1, with 9 bases matching TRBD1. Unmatched junction bases numbered 1, after V lost 1 base and J lost 5 bases. CDR3 length: 15 residues. Per the germline V gene, CDR1 is SGHRS and CDR2 is YFSETQ.

This clonotype was seen many times. In nucleotides, the CDR3 is TGCAGTGCCGGCCTCGGGACAGTATATCAGCCCCAGCATTTT. Translated: CSAGLGTVYQPQHF. The V and J genes are TRBV20-1 and TRBJ1-5; 7 bases align to TRBD1. This CDR3 is 14 amino acids long. V shed 6 bases and J 5 bases; nucleotides not matched to a gene: 10. The germline gives CDR1 DFQATT, CDR2 SNEGSKA (reference sequence).

A remark on this clonotype: This may arise from a read error, as a much more abundant clone is one base away. The chain joins TRBV29-1 to TRBJ1-2; tentatively, D is TRBD1 (5 bases). CDR3 size: 14 residues. From germline, CDR1 is SQVTM and CDR2 ANQGSEA. The DNA of the CDR3 is TGCGGCGTTGATGGACAAGGTTTTAACTATGGCTACACCTTC. As protein: CGVDGQGFNYGYTF. Full variable domain (remainder filled in from reference TRBV29-1 and TRBJ1-2): SAVISQKPSRDICQRGTSLTIQCQVDSQVTMMFWYRQQPGQSLTLIATANQGSEATYESGFVIDKFPISRPNLTFSTLTVSNMSPEDSSIYLCGVDGQGFNYGYTFGSGTRLTVV.

This clonotype occurred many times. The chain joins TRBV5-1 to TRBJ2-3; 11 nucleotides align to TRBD2. CDR1 SGHRS and CDR2 YFSETQ come from the germline V gene. The CDR3 sequence is 15 residues long. Losses at the gene ends were 4 bases for V and 3 bases for J; bases not matched to a gene: 4. The CDR3: CASSTTSGDTDTQYF. The CDR3 region has the DNA TGCGCCAGCAGCACGACTAGCGGGGATACAGATACGCAGTATTTT.